What follows are 19 T cell receptor beta chains derived from one specimen sequenced in a study of molecular identifiers for immune sequencing clone quantification listed by TCRdb under 2018. The method behind the library was PCR. TCRdb lists the instrument as Illumina HiSeq 4000. Through fastp at Q25 and MiXCR, TCRdb rebuilt clones from the public reads, retaining in-frame beta chains. Each CDR3 protein appears once, grouped with its most common genes and DNA. The table for this sample lists 600,000 to 650,000 distinct CDR3 sequences; just under 20% of them were counted only once. The top ten hold 0.85% of the sample. The specimen sequenced was naive CD8+ T cells from blood, with Jurkat cell RNA spiked in. Sample cell subset or site, as interpreted from the label and publication: FACS-sorted CD8+CD4-CCR7+CD45RA+ naive T cells. The receptors stem from a human donor in good health. Some libraries in this study had Jurkat cell RNA spiked in.

V and J are TRBV27 and TRBJ2-1; D might be TRBD1 (6 bases). The length of the CDR3 is 17 residues. Germline V lookup: CDR1 MNHEY, CDR2 SMNVEV (reference sequence). Trimming left V 6 bases short and J 0 bases short, with 18 bases between. CDR3 residues: CASSSLWTVPSYNEQFF. The CDR3 nucleotides are TGTGCCAGCAGCTCGTTGTGGACAGTTCCCTCCTACAATGAGCAGTTCTTC.

In the case of this clonotype: One base away lies a much larger clone, so this may be a sequencing read error. The CDR3 does not close with the conserved phenylalanine or tryptophan, likely indicating a read error. This sequence joins TRBV9 and TRBJ2-5, with TRBD2 matching over 7 bases. The CDR3 spans 14 residues. The J segment lost 3 bases and the V segment lost 2 bases, leaving 4 bases of the junction unmatched. Germline loops: CDR1 SGDLS, CDR2 YYNGEE. CDR3 in amino acids: CASSVDGLEETQYL. As DNA, the CDR3 is TGTGCCAGCAGCGTGGACGGACTAGAAGAGACCCAGTACCTC.

This clonotype was counted many times. The chain couples TRBV3-1 to TRBJ2-4; TRBD2 might be the D (6 bases). CDR1 is LGHDT and CDR2 is YNNKEL in the germline V gene (reference sequence). The V end lost 0 bases, the J end lost 0 bases, and 9 bases lay between the germline ends. The CDR3 loop spans 16 amino acids. CDR3 coding DNA: TGTGCCAGCAGCCAAGACCAACTAGCAGCCAAAAACATTCAGTACTTC. Translated: CASSQDQLAAKNIQYF.

The chain recombines TRBV7-9 with TRBJ2-1, with D possibly being TRBD2 (6 bases). Germline CDR1 and CDR2: SEHNR and FQNEAQ (reference sequence). Trimming shortened V by 2 bases and J by 6 bases, and 17 bases separated the two germline ends. The CDR3 covers 16 residues. This chain's CDR3 is CASSLRWDSPANEQFF. In nucleotides, the CDR3 is TGTGCCAGCAGCTTAAGGTGGGACTCGCCGGCCAATGAGCAGTTCTTC.

This clonotype was observed many times. The rearrangement uses TRBV19 and TRBJ1-5, with TRBD1 matching over 7 bases. The CDR3 consists of 19 residues. With 1 base clipped from V and 5 bases from J, the junction kept 17 bases outside the gene matches. In germline, CDR1 is LNHDA, CDR2 SQIVND (reference sequence). The CDR3 region is CASSIGGTVPTRADQPQHF. CDR3 DNA: TGTGCCAGTAGTATAGGCGGGACAGTTCCGACTCGGGCGGATCAGCCCCAGCATTTT.

At least ten counts were recorded for this clonotype. This chain uses TRBV11-2 with TRBJ1-1, with D uncertain. The CDR3 runs 13 residues. V was cut by 6 bases and J by 3 bases, with 11 bases left in between. Germline V gene data show CDR1 as SGHAT and CDR2 as FQNNGV. The CDR3 region is CASRGGLDTEAFF. CDR3 coding DNA: TGTGCCAGCAGGGGTGGCTTGGACACTGAAGCTTTCTTT.

With regard to this clonotype: This sequence may be a read error, since a much larger clone differs from it by one base. The chain joins TRBV7-2 to TRBJ2-1, with 11 bases aligning to TRBD2. The CDR3 runs 15 residues. The germline V gene has CDR1 SGHTA and CDR2 FQGNSA. The CDR3 nucleotides are TGTGCCGGCAGCCCGACTAGCGGGGCCCTCAATGAGCAGTTCTTC. Residues: CAGSPTSGALNEQFF.

The genes are TRBV19 and TRBJ2-5; no clear D gene. Germline CDR1 reads LNHDA; CDR2 reads SQIVND (reference sequence). The CDR3 runs 12 residues. V shed 3 bases and J shed 5 bases, with 7 bases lying between them. This CDR3 reads CASSINGETQYF. DNA of the CDR3: TGTGCCAGTAGTATCAATGGGGAGACCCAGTACTTC.

This clonotype was observed at least ten times. This rearrangement joins TRBV2 to TRBJ2-1, with TRBD1 as a possible D gene (6 bases). The CDR3 runs 11 residues. Germline CDR1 and CDR2: SNHLY and FYNNEI. Between the trimmed V and J ends, which lost 10 bases and 9 bases, there was a span of 13 bases. The CDR3: CATNRVPEQFF. For the CDR3, the DNA is TGTGCCACTAACAGGGTGCCTGAGCAGTTCTTC.

This clonotype was seen many times. The genes are TRBV7-9 and TRBJ1-1; D is possibly TRBD1 (5 bases). CDR3 size: 14 residues. Looked up from germline, CDR1 is SEHNR and CDR2 is FQNEAQ (reference sequence). V was cut by 4 bases and J by 1 base, with 10 bases left in between. This CDR3 is CASSSWGENTEAFF. CDR3 DNA: TGTGCCAGCAGCTCCTGGGGGGAGAACACTGAAGCTTTCTTT. The full variable domain, its missing parts supplied by reference TRBV7-9 and TRBJ1-1, is DTGVSQNPRHKITKRGQNVTFRCDPISEHNRLYWYRQTLGQGPEFLTYFQNEAQLEKSRLLSDRFSAERPKGSFSTLEIQRTEQGDSAMYLCASSSWGENTEAFFGQGTRLTVV.

At least ten counts were recorded for this clonotype. The chain employs TRBV7-9 and TRBJ2-3; 8 bases are a match to TRBD1. Germline assignment: CDR1 SEHNR and CDR2 FQNEAQ (reference sequence). CDR3 size: 15 residues. The V and J ends lost 3 bases and 2 bases, in that order; junction bases with no gene match: 4. CDR3 region: CASSFGTGDTDTQYF. CDR3 sequence (DNA): TGTGCCAGCAGCTTTGGGACAGGAGACACAGATACGCAGTATTTT. The complete variable domain, with remaining parts taken from reference TRBV7-9 and TRBJ2-3, reads DTGVSQNPRHKITKRGQNVTFRCDPISEHNRLYWYRQTLGQGPEFLTYFQNEAQLEKSRLLSDRFSAERPKGSFSTLEIQRTEQGDSAMYLCASSFGTGDTDTQYFGPGTRLTVL.

Only one count was recorded for this clonotype. One base away lies a much larger clone, so this may be a sequencing read error. The gene calls are TRBV20-1 and TRBJ1-6; TRBD1 might be the D (5 bases). The CDR3 runs to 16 residues. Germline CDR1 DFQATT, CDR2 SNEGSKA (reference sequence). The CDR3 reads CSAREEGSSYNSPLRF. CDR3 in DNA: TGCAGTGCTAGAGAAGAGGGGAGCTCCTATAATTCACCCCTCCGCTTT.

In regard to this clonotype: Because the CDR3 is missing its conserved closing phenylalanine or tryptophan, this is likely a read error. The chain carries TRBV19 and TRBJ2-2; D is uncertain. The CDR3 is made up of 14 amino acids. Germline values: CDR1 LNHDA, CDR2 SQIVND (reference sequence). Trimming shortened V by 3 bases and J by 3 bases, and 8 bases separated the two germline ends. The CDR3 loop reads CASSISPYTGELFL. For the CDR3, the DNA is TGTGCCAGTAGTATTTCCCCTTACACCGGGGAGCTGTTTCTT.

The gene calls are TRBV4-3 and TRBJ1-2, with 12 bases lining up with TRBD1. The junction had 6 bases not matched to a gene; V was cut back by 1 base and J by 6 bases. This CDR3 spans 16 amino acids. Germline values: CDR1 LGHNA, CDR2 YSLEER. CDR3 sequence: CASSQVRGQGAHGYTF. The CDR3, as DNA: TGCGCCAGCAGCCAAGTTAGGGGACAGGGGGCGCATGGCTACACCTTC.

This clonotype was counted a few times. The chain couples TRBV9 to TRBJ2-7, with 13 bases that match TRBD2. Trimming cost V 3 bases and J 3 bases; bases outside gene matches: 6. The CDR3 totals 16 residues. Per germline, CDR1 SGDLS and CDR2 YYNGEE. CDR3 sequence: CASSAAGTSGVYEQYF. DNA of the CDR3: TGTGCCAGCAGCGCGGCCGGGACTAGCGGGGTCTACGAGCAGTACTTC.

On this clonotype: A much larger clonotype is one base distant, so this may be a read error. Without the conserved terminal phenylalanine or tryptophan, this CDR3 likely stems from a read error. This sequence joins TRBV27 and TRBJ1-2, with a weak D call TRBD1 (5 bases). In germline, CDR1 is MNHEY, CDR2 SMNVEV (reference sequence). This CDR3 region has 13 residues. V was shortened by 5 bases and J by 5 bases, with 12 bases between the two germline ends. CDR3 in amino acids: CASSPGSGYGYTL. DNA for the CDR3: TGTGCCAGCAGTCCAGGGTCGGGGTATGGCTACACCCTC.

This clonotype was counted once. At one of its ends the junction is not consistent with the germline gene, which may arise from a read error. The chain employs TRBV27 and TRBJ1-2; no reliable D call. Germline values: CDR1 MNHEY, CDR2 SMNVEV (reference sequence). The CDR3 is 14 residues long. CDR3 sequence: CASSLQEVDYGNTF. CDR3 coding DNA: TGTGCCAGCAGTTTACAGGAGGTCGACTATGGCAACACCTTC.

This clonotype was picked up a small number of times. A clone one base away is much larger, so this may be a read error. In this CDR3 the conserved last residue, phenylalanine or tryptophan, is missing, so a read error is likely. The chain links TRBV5-6 to TRBJ2-7; 7 bases align to TRBD1. This CDR3 has 14 residues. Germline V gene lookup returns CDR1 SGHDT and CDR2 YYEEEE. V shed 4 bases, J shed 2 bases, and the junction held 6 bases outside the gene matches. The CDR3 DNA reads as TGTGCCAGCAGCGCCGGGACAGCTACCTACGAGCAGTACTCC. It yields the protein CASSAGTATYEQYS.

As regards this clonotype: A much larger clone sits a single nucleotide away, making a read error possible. The chain links TRBV20-1 to TRBJ2-1, with TRBD2 matching over 8 bases. This CDR3 is built from 16 residues. Germline lookup yields CDR1 DFQATT and CDR2 SNEGSKA (reference sequence). The CDR3: CSAQSGGTSSYDEQFF. CDR3 bases: TGCAGTGCTCAAAGCGGGGGTACAAGCTCCTACGATGAGCAGTTCTTC.